This TCR beta chain was profiled in a study of cytomegalovirus exposure and HLA in healthy donors. Study information: From HLA-typed donors, an early data release held about 92 million unique TCRs.

PCR employed 60 Vbeta and 13 Jbeta primers. The repertoire was sequenced with immunoSEQ multiplex PCR; TCRdb's copy has only in-frame clones and lacks some. Across about 170,000 clones, the top ten clones capture 0.7% to 1% of the sample. Germline lookup yields CDR1 SGHRS and CDR2 YFSETQ. Trimming stripped 1 base from V and 0 bases from J, with 8 bases between. This CDR3 comprises 16 residues. Samples came from healthy bone marrow donors. V gene TRBV5-1 combines with J gene TRBJ1-6, with no clear D. This receptor was identified in a woman between 18 and 29 years old in good health and CMV-seropositive. Sequences were obtained from PBMCs. Here the CDR3 DNA reads TGCGCCAGCAGCTTGAGCGGGAGCTCCTATAATTCACCCCTCCACTTT. Its translation: CASSLSGSSYNSPLHF. Complete variable domain (other parts from reference TRBV5-1 and TRBJ1-6): KAGVTQTPRYLIKTRGQQVTLSCSPISGHRSVSWYQQTPGQGLQFLFEYFSETQRNKGNFPGRFSGRQFSNSRSEMNVSTLELGDSALYLCASSLSGSSYNSPLHFGNGTRLTVT.